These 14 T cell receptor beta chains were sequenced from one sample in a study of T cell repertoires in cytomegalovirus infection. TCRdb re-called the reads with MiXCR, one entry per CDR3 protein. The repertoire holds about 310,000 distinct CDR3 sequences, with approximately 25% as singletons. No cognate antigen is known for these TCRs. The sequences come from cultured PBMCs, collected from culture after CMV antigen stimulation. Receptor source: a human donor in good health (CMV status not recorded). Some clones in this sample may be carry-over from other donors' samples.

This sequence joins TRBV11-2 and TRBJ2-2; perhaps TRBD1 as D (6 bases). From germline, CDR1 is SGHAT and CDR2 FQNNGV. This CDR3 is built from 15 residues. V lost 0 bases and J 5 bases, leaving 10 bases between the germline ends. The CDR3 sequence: CASSLEDRITGELFF. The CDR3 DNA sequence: TGTGCCAGCAGCTTAGAAGACAGGATAACCGGGGAGCTGTTTTTT.

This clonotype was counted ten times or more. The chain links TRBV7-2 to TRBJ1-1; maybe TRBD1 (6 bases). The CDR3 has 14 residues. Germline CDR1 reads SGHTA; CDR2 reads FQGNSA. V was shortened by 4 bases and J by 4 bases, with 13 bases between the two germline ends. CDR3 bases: TGTGCCAGCAGCTCACTTCTCAGGGGCACTGAAGCTTTCTTT. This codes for CASSSLLRGTEAFF.

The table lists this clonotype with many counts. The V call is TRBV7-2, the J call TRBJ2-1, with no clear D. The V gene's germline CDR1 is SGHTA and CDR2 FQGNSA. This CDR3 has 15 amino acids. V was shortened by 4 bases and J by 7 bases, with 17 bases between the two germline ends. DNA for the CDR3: TGTGCCAGCAGCTGGACGGGCCTCCAAAGGAATGAGCAGTTCTTC. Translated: CASSWTGLQRNEQFF.

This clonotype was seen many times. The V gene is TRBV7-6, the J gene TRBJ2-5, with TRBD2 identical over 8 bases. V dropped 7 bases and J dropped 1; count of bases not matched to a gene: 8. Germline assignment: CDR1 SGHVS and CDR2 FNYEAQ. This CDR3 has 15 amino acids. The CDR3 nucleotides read TGTGCCAGCACCCTTGGGAGCGGGAGCCAAGAGACCCAGTACTTC. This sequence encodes CASTLGSGSQETQYF. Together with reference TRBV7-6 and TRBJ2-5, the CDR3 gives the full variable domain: GAGVSQSPRYKVTKRGQDVALRCDPISGHVSLYWYRQALGQGPEFLTYFNYEAQQDKSGLPNDRFSAERPEGSISTLTIQRTEQRDSAMYRCASTLGSGSQETQYFGPGTRLLVL.

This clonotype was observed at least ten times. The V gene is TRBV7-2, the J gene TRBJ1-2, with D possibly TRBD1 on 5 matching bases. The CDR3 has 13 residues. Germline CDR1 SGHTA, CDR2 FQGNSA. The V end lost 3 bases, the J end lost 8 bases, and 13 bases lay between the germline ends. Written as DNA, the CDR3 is TGTGCCAGCAGCTTCCGGGACCTTAGGGGCTACACCTTC. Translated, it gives CASSFRDLRGYTF.

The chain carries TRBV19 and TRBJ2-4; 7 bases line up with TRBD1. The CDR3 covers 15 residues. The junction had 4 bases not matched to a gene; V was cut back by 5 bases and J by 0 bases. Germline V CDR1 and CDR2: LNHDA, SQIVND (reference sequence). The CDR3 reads CASSYRGLAKNIQYF. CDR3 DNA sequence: TGTGCCAGTAGTTACAGGGGCTTAGCCAAAAACATTCAGTACTTC.

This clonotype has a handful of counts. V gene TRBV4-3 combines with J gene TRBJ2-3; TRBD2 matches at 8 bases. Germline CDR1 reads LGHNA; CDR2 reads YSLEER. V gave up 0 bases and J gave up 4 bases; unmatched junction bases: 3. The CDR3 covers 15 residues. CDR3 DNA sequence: TGCGCCAGCAGCCAAGATGGGCGGGAGGCAGATACGCAGTATTTT. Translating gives CASSQDGREADTQYF.

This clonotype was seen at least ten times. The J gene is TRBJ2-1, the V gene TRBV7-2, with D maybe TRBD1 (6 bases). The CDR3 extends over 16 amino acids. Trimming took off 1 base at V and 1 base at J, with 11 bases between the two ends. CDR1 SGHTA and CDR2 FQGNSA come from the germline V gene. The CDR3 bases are TGTGCCAGCAGCTTAGAAGGAACAGGGTCCTACAATGAGCAGTTCTTC. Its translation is CASSLEGTGSYNEQFF.

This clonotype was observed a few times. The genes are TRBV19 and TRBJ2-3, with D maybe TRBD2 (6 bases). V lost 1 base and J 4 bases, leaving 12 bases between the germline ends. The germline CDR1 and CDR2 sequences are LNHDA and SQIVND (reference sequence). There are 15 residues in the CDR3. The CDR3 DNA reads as TGTGCCAGTAGTATAGTCACCGGGAGCGCAGATACGCAGTATTTT. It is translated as CASSIVTGSADTQYF.

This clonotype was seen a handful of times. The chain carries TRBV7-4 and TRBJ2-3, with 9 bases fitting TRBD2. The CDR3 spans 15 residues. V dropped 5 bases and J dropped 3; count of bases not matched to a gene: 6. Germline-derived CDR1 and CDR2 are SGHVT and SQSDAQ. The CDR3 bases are TGTGCCAGCAGCCCCACCAGCGGGGGGACAGATACGCAGTATTTT. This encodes CASSPTSGGTDTQYF.

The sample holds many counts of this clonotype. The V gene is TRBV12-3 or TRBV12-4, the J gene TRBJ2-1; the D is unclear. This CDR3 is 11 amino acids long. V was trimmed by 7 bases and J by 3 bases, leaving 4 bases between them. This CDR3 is CASKGYNEQFF. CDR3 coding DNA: TGTGCCAGCAAAGGCTACAATGAGCAGTTCTTC.

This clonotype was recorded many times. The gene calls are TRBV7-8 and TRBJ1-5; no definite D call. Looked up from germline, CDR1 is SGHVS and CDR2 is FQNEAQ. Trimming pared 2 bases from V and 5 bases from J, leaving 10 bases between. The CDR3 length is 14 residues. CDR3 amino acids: CASSLKASYQPQHF. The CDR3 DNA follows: TGTGCCAGCAGCTTAAAGGCCAGTTATCAGCCCCAGCATTTT.

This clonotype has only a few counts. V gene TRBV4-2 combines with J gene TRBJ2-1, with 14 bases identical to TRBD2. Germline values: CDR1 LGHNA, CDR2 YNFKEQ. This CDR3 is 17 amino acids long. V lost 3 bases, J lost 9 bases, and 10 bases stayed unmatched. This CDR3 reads CASSQTPGTSGRGEQFF. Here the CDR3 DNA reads TGTGCCAGCAGCCAGACCCCGGGGACTAGCGGGAGAGGTGAGCAGTTCTTC.

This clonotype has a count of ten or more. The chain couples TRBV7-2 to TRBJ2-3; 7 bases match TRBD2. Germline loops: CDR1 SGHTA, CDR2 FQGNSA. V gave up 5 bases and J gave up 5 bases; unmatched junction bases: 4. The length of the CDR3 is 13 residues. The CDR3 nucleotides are TGTGCCAGCAGCCCGGGGGGAGGAGATACGCAGTATTTT. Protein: CASSPGGGDTQYF.